Following are 5 T cell receptor beta chains from one sample sequenced in a study of cytomegalovirus exposure and HLA in healthy donors (dated by TCRdb to 2015 to 2018). Receptors were amplified or captured by the immunoSEQ multiplex PCR assay. A mixture of 60 forward primers for TCR Vbeta segments and 13 reverse primers for TCR Jbeta segments was used in the multiplex PCR. Sourced from immuneACCESS, this table was stored by TCRdb with only in-frame sequences that have V and J called. A share of the clones is absent; for the studies checked, an unresolved V gene accounts for under half, and the remainder has no known explanation. The sample records 120,000 or so clones, around 73% of which are singletons. The ten top clones hold approximately 8.2% of the sample. The sample taken for sequencing was PBMCs. The receptors were gathered from a woman aged 40-49 years in good health and CMV-seropositive.

The CDR3 sequence: CAITYSLNTEAFF. CDR3 bases: TGTGCCATAACCTACAGCTTGAACACTGAAGCTTTCTTT. The V gene is TRBV7-9, the J gene TRBJ1-1, with D hard to call. The V gene lost 10 bases and the J gene lost 0 bases, with 12 bases spanning the gap. The CDR3 covers 13 residues. Germline assignment: CDR1 SEHNR and CDR2 FQNEAQ (reference sequence). Full variable domain (remainder filled in from reference TRBV7-9 and TRBJ1-1): DTGVSQNPRHKITKRGQNVTFRCDPISEHNRLYWYRQTLGQGPEFLTYFQNEAQLEKSRLLSDRFSAERPKGSFSTLEIQRTEQGDSAMYLCAITYSLNTEAFFGQGTRLTVV.

This chain connects TRBV4-2 to TRBJ2-2; D may be TRBD2 (6 bases). The germline V gene has CDR1 LGHNA and CDR2 YNFKEQ. This CDR3 has 16 residues. V lost 3 bases, J lost 5 bases, and 16 bases lay in between. CDR3 DNA sequence: TGTGCCAGCAGCCAGACACGGAGGGCTGGTACCGGGGAGCTGTTTTTT. This translates into CASSQTRRAGTGELFF.

The chain uses TRBV2 and TRBJ2-7, with D perhaps matching TRBD2 (6 bases). With 5 bases removed from V and 7 bases from J, the gap between germline ends came to 24 bases. CDR1 is SNHLY, CDR2 FYNNEI, per germline. This CDR3 has 16 amino acids. CDR3 sequence reads: CASSFQPGPEGREQYF. In DNA, the CDR3 is TGTGCCAGCAGTTTCCAACCGGGCCCGGAGGGGAGGGAGCAGTACTTC.

This sequence joins TRBV7-2 and TRBJ2-7, with a weak D call TRBD1 (6 bases). Germline-derived CDR1 and CDR2 are SGHTA and FQGNSA. The CDR3 extends over 14 amino acids. V shed 5 bases and J shed 0 bases, with 11 bases lying between them. The DNA of the CDR3 is TGTGCCAGCAGCGTACAGGGATACTCCTACGAGCAGTACTTC. The encoded protein is CASSVQGYSYEQYF.

V is TRBV9 and J is TRBJ2-2; D possibly corresponds to TRBD2 (7 bases). The CDR3 consists of 14 residues. V dropped 0 bases and J dropped 8 bases, with 11 bases sitting between them. Germline loops: CDR1 SGDLS, CDR2 YYNGEE. CDR3 in DNA: TGTGCCAGCAGCGTAGCTGGGGGGGCTGGGGAGCTGTTTTTT. Its translation: CASSVAGGAGELFF.